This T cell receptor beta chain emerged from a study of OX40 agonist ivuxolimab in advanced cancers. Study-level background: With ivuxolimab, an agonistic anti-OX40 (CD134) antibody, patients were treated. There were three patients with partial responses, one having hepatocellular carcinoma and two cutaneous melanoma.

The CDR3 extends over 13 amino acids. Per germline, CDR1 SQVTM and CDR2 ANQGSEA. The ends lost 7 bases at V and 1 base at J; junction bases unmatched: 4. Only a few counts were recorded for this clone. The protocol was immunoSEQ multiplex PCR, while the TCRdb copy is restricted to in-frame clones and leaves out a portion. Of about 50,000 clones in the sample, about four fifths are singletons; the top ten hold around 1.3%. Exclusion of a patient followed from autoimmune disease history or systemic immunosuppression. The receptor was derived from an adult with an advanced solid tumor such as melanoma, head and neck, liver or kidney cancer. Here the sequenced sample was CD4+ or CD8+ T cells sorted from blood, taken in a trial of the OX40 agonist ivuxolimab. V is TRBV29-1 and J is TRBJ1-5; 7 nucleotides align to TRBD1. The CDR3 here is CSGSTGSNQPQHF. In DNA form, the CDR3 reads TGCAGCGGCTCGACAGGGAGCAATCAGCCCCAGCATTTT. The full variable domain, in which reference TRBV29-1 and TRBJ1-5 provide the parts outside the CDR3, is SAVISQKPSRDICQRGTSLTIQCQVDSQVTMMFWYRQQPGQSLTLIATANQGSEATYESGFVIDKFPISRPNLTFSTLTVSNMSPEDSSIYLCSGSTGSNQPQHFGDGTRLSIL.